These 8 T cell receptor beta chains were sequenced from one sample in a study of blood T cell repertoires in COVID-19. Clones were sequenced by immunoSEQ multiplex PCR, and TCRdb holds only the in-frame ones, with some missing. This sample has around 230,000 clones, with 84% found just once. The specimen sequenced was peripheral blood. The receptors were sampled from a man aged 35 to 55 who had recovered from COVID-19.

This chain connects TRBV6-6 to TRBJ2-3, with TRBD2 identical over 11 bases. The V gene's germline CDR1 is MNHNY and CDR2 SVGAGI (reference sequence). After removal of 2 bases from V and 1 base from J, the junction contained 2 bases not matched to a gene. This CDR3 is 16 amino acids long. The CDR3 nucleotides are TGTGCCAGCAGTTACCAACTAGCGGGAGGCACAGATACGCAGTATTTT. This translates into CASSYQLAGGTDTQYF.

This chain links TRBV6-5 with TRBJ1-3, with D uncertain. Trimming pared 6 bases from V and 4 bases from J, leaving 16 bases between. The CDR3 has 15 amino acids. Germline V CDR1 and CDR2: MNHEY, SVGAGI. Here the CDR3 reads CASRPITVGGNTIYF. CDR3 coding DNA: TGTGCCAGCAGACCGATAACAGTAGGCGGAAACACCATATATTTT.

This chain links TRBV3-1 (or the pseudogene TRBV3-2) with TRBJ1-1; weak D call: TRBD1 (5 bases). Germline CDR1 and CDR2: LGHDT and YNNKEL (reference sequence). The CDR3 is 16 amino acids. V lost 0 bases to trimming and J lost 0 bases, with 11 bases between them. The CDR3 bases are TGTGCCAGCAGCCAAGAATCCCAGGGCTTGAACACTGAAGCTTTCTTT. This codes for CASSQESQGLNTEAFF.

The chain couples TRBV4-3 to TRBJ1-3, with 8 bases identical to TRBD1. There are 15 residues in the CDR3. V was clipped by 4 bases and J by 2 bases; unmatched bases: 4. CDR1 and CDR2 (germline): LGHNA, YSLEER. CDR3 sequence reads: CASSPQDRAGNTIYF. The DNA of the CDR3 is TGCGCCAGCAGCCCCCAGGACAGGGCTGGAAACACCATATATTTT.

This chain links TRBV6-5 with TRBJ1-5, with a weak D call TRBD1 (6 bases). Germline assignment: CDR1 MNHEY and CDR2 SVGAGI. V was trimmed by 2 bases and J by 2 bases, leaving 10 bases between them. CDR3 length: 15 residues. The CDR3 reads CASSYGGAGNQPQHF. The CDR3 nucleotides read TGTGCCAGCAGTTACGGGGGGGCTGGCAATCAGCCCCAGCATTTT.

The gene calls are TRBV4-3 and TRBJ2-7; D is perhaps TRBD2 (7 bases). CDR1 and CDR2 (germline): LGHNA, YSLEER. This CDR3 region has 16 residues. Trimming removed 1 base from V and 2 bases from J, with 15 bases in between. The chain's CDR3 is CASSQGVGGGAYEQYF. The CDR3, as DNA: TGCGCCAGCAGCCAAGGGGTTGGAGGGGGGGCCTACGAGCAGTACTTC.

Written as DNA, the CDR3 is TGTGCCAGCAGTTACTCGGATAGCGGCCCTCCAGGGACCCAGTACTTC. Translation: CASSYSDSGPPGTQYF. The chain has TRBV6-6 and TRBJ2-5, with D maybe TRBD2 (6 bases). From germline, CDR1 is MNHNY and CDR2 SVGAGI (reference sequence). V shed 0 bases and J shed 7 bases, with 18 bases lying between them. The CDR3 runs 16 residues.

The rearrangement uses TRBV7-8 and TRBJ2-3, with D unclear. Between the trimmed V and J ends, which lost 1 base and 6 bases, there was a span of 14 bases. Germline lookup yields CDR1 SGHVS and CDR2 FQNEAQ. This CDR3 contains 15 residues. CDR3 sequence (DNA): TGTGCCAGCAGCTTAGATTCCATTTTAGTGGATACGCAGTATTTT. Protein: CASSLDSILVDTQYF.